The clone carrying this TCR beta chain showed up just a few times. The antigen is unknown. TCRdb redid the calling of the 5' RACE reads with MiXCR, one entry per CDR3 protein. The sample lists some 150,000 distinct CDR3 sequences, under 30% occurring once. This sample is drawn from a study of T-cell memory formation after mild COVID-19. Broader study findings: Day 15 to 85 contracting clones showed balanced CD4/CD8; later expanders leaned CD4+.

The sequence was collected from an adult woman who had mild COVID-19 (a few samples of this study predate the infection). Cell type and time point are not known. The sample taken for sequencing was PBMCs or a T cell subset sorted from them (not recorded which).

The CDR3, as DNA: TGCGCCAGCAGCTTGGAAATCTCTGGAAACACCATATATTTT. Protein: CASSLEISGNTIYF. The V call is TRBV5-1, the J call TRBJ1-3; D gene unclear. Germline values: CDR1 SGHRS, CDR2 YFSETQ. The CDR3 is 14 amino acids. The germline V and J ends were trimmed by 0 bases and 0 bases, with 4 bases remaining between them.